This TCR beta chain came from a study of monozygotic twins with inflammatory bowel disease. Overall study results and limits: Cells of different T cell subtypes could not be told apart. Lower sharing of clonotypes with other individuals was seen in IBD patients than in healthy twins. This was most marked in patients showing signs of disease activity.

With regard to this clonotype: As yet, its antigen is unknown.

Addition of UMIs with a 6-nucleotide sample barcode was achieved by template switching. Two nested PCRs, run for roughly 15 and 9 cycles, were applied to TCRalpha and TCRbeta cDNA. Following a re-call of the 5' RACE reads, TCRdb has one entry per CDR3 protein and lacks DNA. Its table records about 300,000 distinct CDR3 sequences. Germline CDR1 LGHNA, CDR2 YSLEER. This CDR3 spans 15 amino acids. Specimen: blood. The chain joins TRBV4-3 to TRBJ2-5; TCRdb names TRBD1, which stays unverified in the absence of DNA. This sequence originates from a human donor with ulcerative colitis or Crohn's disease, or a healthy co-twin of an affected twin (not recorded which). CDR3 protein: CASSVRAGGQETQYF.